The TCR beta chain described here comes from a study of blood T cell repertoires in COVID-19. Looking at the study overall: Acute-phase and convalescent COVID-19 samples originated in the United States, Italy and Spain. In each case, the material was cDNA or gDNA derived from T cells, B-cell-depleted T cells, or PBMCs.

The method was immunoSEQ multiplex PCR; TCRdb's version includes in-frame clones alone and lacks a portion of them. The table lists 210,000 or so clones, 88% of them singletons, with around 3.6% in the top ten. Ages ranged from about 18 to 90 years, with residence in about 24 US areas. Cohorts were based on clinical histories the participants reported. Trimming cost V 4 bases and J 4 bases, with 8 bases left between them. This CDR3 is built from 14 residues. Germline-derived CDR1 and CDR2 are MNHEY and SMNVEV (reference sequence). The clonotype was recovered from a woman in her 30s who had been exposed to COVID-19. The chain couples TRBV27 to TRBJ1-6; D call uncertain. Sequenced input: PBMCs or T cells enriched from blood (not recorded which). DNA of the CDR3: TGTGCCAGCAGTTCTGACAAATATAATTCACCCCTCCACTTT. Protein: CASSSDKYNSPLHF.